The source of this T cell receptor beta chain is a study of blood T cells in healthy people across ages. Sample-barcoded 5' priming and a J-beta primer mix drove a second PCR of 7 to 11 cycles. A template-switch adaptor containing 12 random nucleotides labeled each cDNA molecule. Via MiXCR, TCRdb re-called the 5' RACE reads, giving one row per CDR3 protein. Of about 650,000 distinct CDR3 sequences in the sample, about 30% are singletons; the top ten hold 15% to 17%. The study drew donors from healthy Caucasian individuals in Russia aged about 6 to 95. Every donor gave approximately 10 milliliters of peripheral blood. Broader study findings: In the absence of known donor CMV status, changes in expanded clonotypes were possibly confounded.

Between the trimmed V and J ends, which lost 4 bases and 8 bases, there was a span of 17 bases. Germline V gene data show CDR1 as SQVTM and CDR2 as ANQGSEA. The CDR3 covers 13 residues. This clonotype was observed a handful of times. Its antigen is still unknown. The specimen was blood. The chain uses TRBV29-1 and TRBJ1-2; D gene ambiguous. This TCR came from a woman at least 80 years old in good health. CDR3 in DNA: TGCAGCGTTGGATCCCCGGGCTCGGGAGGCTACACCTTC. Amino acids: CSVGSPGSGGYTF.